The subject of this entry is one T cell receptor (beta chain). Its antigen is unknown. The data belong to a study of T cell repertoires in aging, cancer and after chemotherapy. Study context: Donors were grouped into six age bands spanning 30 or younger through 70 or older. Broader study findings: Median generation probability rose over the chemotherapy interval in each cancer cohort, suggesting rebound thymic output. In healthy donors, age-related TCR diversity loss mainly reflected lost richness.

Multiplex touch-down PCR with TRB-A/B primers amplified rearranged V-D-J TRB sequences. Each CDR3 protein is one row after TCRdb ran MiXCR on the multiplex PCR reads. The sample has roughly 4,000 distinct CDR3 sequences; 39% are singletons. Peripheral blood genomic DNA, not sorted cells or RNA, was the template. The sample taken for sequencing was blood. This TCR was sampled from a human donor with a blood cancer.

This chain's CDR3 is CASSGRDRGPDTQYF. In DNA form, the CDR3 reads TGTGCCAGCAGTGGCCGGGACAGGGGGCCCGATACGCAGTATTTT. The chain employs TRBV6-1 and TRBJ2-3, with 12 positions matching TRBD1. The CDR3 is made up of 15 amino acids. J lost 6 bases, V lost 4 bases, and 5 bases had no gene match. The germline CDR1 and CDR2 sequences are MNHNS and SASEGT.